In this sample, the clone carrying this TCR beta chain turned up a few times. What it binds is unknown. Germline lookup yields CDR1 SQVTM and CDR2 ANQGSEA. This CDR3 is 14 amino acids long. Trimming took 6 bases from V and 7 from J; bases not matched to a gene: 11. This entry is derived from a study of T cell repertoires in cytomegalovirus infection. The overall study: It was the public TCR beta signatures that indicated both CMV infection and matching HLA type.

TCRdb reprocessed the reads with MiXCR, giving one entry per CDR3 protein. In the table there are roughly 500,000 distinct CDR3 sequences, 15% to 20% of which are singletons. Study outcomes and limitations: In two of eight donors, the top clonotype was HLA-C-restricted CMV-specific.

The sequencing input was CD8+ T cells from PBMCs. The origin of this receptor is a human donor in good health (CMV status not recorded). Some clones in this sample may be carry-over from other donors' samples. The V gene is TRBV29-1, the J gene TRBJ2-1; 8 nucleotides align to TRBD2. Here the CDR3 DNA reads TGCAGCGTCGCGGAGGGGACTAGGAAGAATGAGCAGTTCTTC. Translating gives CSVAEGTRKNEQFF.